The 4 T cell receptor beta chains listed next were all sequenced from one sample in a study of radiation and T cells in renal cell carcinoma (dated by TCRdb to about 2020). The time point label of this sample denotes: blood 2 weeks post-SBRT. Taken with the paper, the label for treatment or condition translates to: 15 Gy SBRT to primary tumor, nephrectomy 4 weeks later. Receptor amplification or capture employed the immunoSEQ multiplex PCR assay. TCRdb holds this immuneACCESS table with in-frame rearrangements only. Some clones are missing; in checked studies, unresolved V genes explain under half, and the rest has no known cause. The sample table contains around 130,000 clones; only one count was recorded for over 75% of them. 1.5% to 2% of the sample lies in the top ten. The sequenced sample was blood, obtained from a patient whose treatment included radiotherapy and nephrectomy. These TCRs come from a woman aged 60-75 years with renal cell carcinoma.

This clone was observed a single time. As DNA, the CDR3 is TGTGCCAGCAGCAAGGGAGGAAGGGTCGACGAGCAGTACTTC. This sequence encodes CASSKGGRVDEQYF. The chain combines TRBV28 with TRBJ2-7; tentatively, D is TRBD2 (6 bases). This CDR3 region has 14 residues. Germline values: CDR1 MDHEN, CDR2 SYDVKM. V was cut by 6 bases and J by 5 bases, with 17 bases left in between.

The chain has TRBV21-1 and TRBJ2-5. TRBV21-1 has pseudogene status. The CDR3 has 11 residues. CDR3 in amino acids: CASRGKETQYF. Here the CDR3 DNA reads TGTGCCAGCAGGGGGAAAGAGACCCAGTACTTC.

This chain uses TRBV15 with TRBJ2-7, with a weak D call TRBD2 (6 bases). Germline lookup yields CDR1 LNHNV and CDR2 YYDKDF (reference sequence). CDR3 length: 15 amino acids. Trimming cost V 1 base and J 3 bases, with 13 bases left between them. The CDR3 DNA reads TGTGCCACCAGCAGAGTGGCGGGGATTAACTACGAGCAGTACTTC. As protein: CATSRVAGINYEQYF.

This chain joins TRBV4-1 and TRBJ1-5; a weak D match, TRBD1 (5 bases). Germline V gene data show CDR1 as MGHRA and CDR2 as YSYEKL. CDR3 size: 15 residues. Trimming left V 3 bases short and J 2 bases short, with 11 bases between. The CDR3 nucleotides read TGCGCCAGCAGCCATTCGGGGCAGGGCAATCAGCCCCAGCATTTT. Translation gives CASSHSGQGNQPQHF.